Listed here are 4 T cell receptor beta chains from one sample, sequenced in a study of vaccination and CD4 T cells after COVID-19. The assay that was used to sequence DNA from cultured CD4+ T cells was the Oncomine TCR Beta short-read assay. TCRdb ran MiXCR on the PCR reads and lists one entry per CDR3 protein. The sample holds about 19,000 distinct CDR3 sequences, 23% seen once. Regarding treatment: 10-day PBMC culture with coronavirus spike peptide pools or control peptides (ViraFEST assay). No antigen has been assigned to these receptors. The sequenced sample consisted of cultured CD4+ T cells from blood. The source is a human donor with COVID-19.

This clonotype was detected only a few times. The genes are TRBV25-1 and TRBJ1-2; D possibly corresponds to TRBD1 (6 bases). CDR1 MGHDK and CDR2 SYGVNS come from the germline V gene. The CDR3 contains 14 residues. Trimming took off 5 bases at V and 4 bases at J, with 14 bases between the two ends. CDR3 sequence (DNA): TGTGCCAGCAGTAGTAGGGGAGGGGGCTATGGCTACACCTTC. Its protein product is CASSSRGGGYGYTF.

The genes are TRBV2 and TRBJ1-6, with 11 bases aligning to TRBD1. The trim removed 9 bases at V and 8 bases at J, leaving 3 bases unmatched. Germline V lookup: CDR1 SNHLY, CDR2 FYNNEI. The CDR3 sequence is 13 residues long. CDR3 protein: CARSGQGDSPLHF. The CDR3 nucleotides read TGTGCCAGATCGGGACAGGGGGATTCACCCCTCCACTTT.

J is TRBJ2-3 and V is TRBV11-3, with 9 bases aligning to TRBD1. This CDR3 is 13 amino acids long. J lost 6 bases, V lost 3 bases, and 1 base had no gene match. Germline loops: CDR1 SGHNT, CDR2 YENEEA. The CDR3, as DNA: TGTGCCAGCAGCTTCGGACAGGGGGATACGCAGTATTTT. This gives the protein CASSFGQGDTQYF.

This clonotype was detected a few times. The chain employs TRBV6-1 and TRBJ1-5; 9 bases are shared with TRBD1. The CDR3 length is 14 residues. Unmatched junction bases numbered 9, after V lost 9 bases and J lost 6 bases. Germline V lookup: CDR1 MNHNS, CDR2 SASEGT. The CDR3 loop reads CASRRDRVPQPQHF. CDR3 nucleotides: TGTGCCAGTCGCCGGGACAGGGTCCCTCAGCCCCAGCATTTT.